This T cell receptor (beta chain) was sequenced for a study of low-dose radiotherapy and immunotherapy resistance in tumors. Study summary: The regimen for patients comprised intravenous nivolumab 240 mg every two weeks plus intravenous ipilimumab 1 mg/kg every six weeks. For four cycles from cycle 1 day 1, patients took 300 mg oral aspirin daily.

This clonotype was seen repeatedly, ten times or more. First-strand cDNA used TRAV- and TRBV-specific primers, covering alpha and beta chains. It was with a constant-region primer and a V-primer adapter that TCRs were amplified over roughly 19 PCR cycles. MiXCR, applied by TCRdb to the reads, yields one record per CDR3 protein. The sample records roughly 56,000 distinct CDR3 sequences, about 25% being singletons. Trimming removed 10 bases from V and 3 bases from J; junction bases left unmatched: 10. The germline V gene encodes CDR1 SGHRS and CDR2 YFSETQ. The CDR3 totals 15 residues. Time point indicated: after trial treatment. Treatment: LDRT plus nivolumab, ipilimumab, low-dose cyclophosphamide and aspirin (RACIN trial).

The sequencing used PBMCs, collected after low-dose radiotherapy plus immunotherapy. This chain links TRBV5-1 with TRBJ2-3; 11 bases match TRBD2. The clonotype comes from a male donor with prostate cancer. The CDR3 nucleotides are TGCGCCTCTTCTAGCGGGAGGTCCGAAACAGATACGCAGTATTTT. This translates into CASSSGRSETDTQYF.